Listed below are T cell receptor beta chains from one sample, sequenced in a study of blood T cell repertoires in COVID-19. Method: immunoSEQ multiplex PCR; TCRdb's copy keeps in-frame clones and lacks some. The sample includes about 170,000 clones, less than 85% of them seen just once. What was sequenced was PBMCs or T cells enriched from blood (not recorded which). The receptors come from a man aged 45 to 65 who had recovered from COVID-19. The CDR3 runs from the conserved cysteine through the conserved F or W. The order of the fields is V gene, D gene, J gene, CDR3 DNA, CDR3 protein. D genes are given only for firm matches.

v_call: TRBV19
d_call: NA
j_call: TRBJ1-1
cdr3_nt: TGTGCCAGTAGTTTGGGGGGGGGACACACTGAAGCTTTCTTT
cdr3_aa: CASSLGGGHTEAFF

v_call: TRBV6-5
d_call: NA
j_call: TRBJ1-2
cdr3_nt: TGTGCCAGCAGTTACTCCGGCAGGGGAATAAGCTATGGCTACACCTTC
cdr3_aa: CASSYSGRGISYGYTF

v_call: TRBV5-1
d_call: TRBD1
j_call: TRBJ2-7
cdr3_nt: TGCGCCAGCAGTACGGACAGGGGGGTCGGCAACGAGCAGTACTTC
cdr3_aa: CASSTDRGVGNEQYF

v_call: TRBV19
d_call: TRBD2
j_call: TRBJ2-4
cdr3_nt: TGTGCCAGTAGTATAGATTCTAGCGGGGTAAACATTCAGTACTTC
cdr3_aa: CASSIDSSGVNIQYF

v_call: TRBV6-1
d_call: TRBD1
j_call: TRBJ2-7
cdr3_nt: TGTGCCAGCAGTGGAACCGGGACAGGGAAGGGCTACGAGCAGTACTTC
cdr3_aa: CASSGTGTGKGYEQYF

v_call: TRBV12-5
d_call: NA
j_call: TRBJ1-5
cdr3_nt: TGTGCTAGTGCAATGGACAGAGGACAGCCCCAGCATTTT
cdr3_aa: CASAMDRGQPQHF

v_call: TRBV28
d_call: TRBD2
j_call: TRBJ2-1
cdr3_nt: TGTGCCAGCAGGAAATCCGGGACTAGCACCTACAATGAGCAGTTCTTC
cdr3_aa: CASRKSGTSTYNEQFF

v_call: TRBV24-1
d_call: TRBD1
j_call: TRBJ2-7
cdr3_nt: TGTGCCACCAGTGATACGGGACAGGGGTCCTACGAGCAGTACTTC
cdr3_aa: CATSDTGQGSYEQYF

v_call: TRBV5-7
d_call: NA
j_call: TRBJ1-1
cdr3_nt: TGTGCCAGCAGCCAGGACAGCCTGATGAACACTGAAGCTTTCTTT
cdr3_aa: CASSQDSLMNTEAFF

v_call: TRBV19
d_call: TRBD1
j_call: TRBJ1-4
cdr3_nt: TGTGCCAGTAGTATCCGGCCAGGGGGGAATGAAAAACTGTTTTTT
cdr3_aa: CASSIRPGGNEKLFF